This entry lists 24 T cell receptor beta chains sequenced from one sample in a study of T cells after yellow fever vaccination. One entry per CDR3 protein, called by TCRdb with MiXCR from the 5' RACE reads. There are 50,000 to 60,000 distinct CDR3 sequences in the sample; about 5.2% occur only once, and roughly 31% lies in the top ten. The sequenced sample was PBMCs, either bulk or a sorted T-cell subset (CD4+, CD8+, memory, or dextramer-sorted; not recorded which), obtained on the day of the yellow fever booster vaccination. Every receptor here comes from a man between 18 and 35 years old who received the YFV17D yellow fever vaccine.

This clonotype appeared a few times. The rearrangement joins TRBV3-1 to TRBJ2-7, with 8 bases fitting TRBD2. Germline loops: CDR1 LGHDT, CDR2 YNNKEL (reference sequence). The CDR3 runs 9 residues. The CDR3 nucleotides are TGTGCTGCGGGGGGCGAGCAGTACTTC. Translated: CAAGGEQYF.

This clonotype was recorded many times. The rearrangement joins TRBV7-6 to TRBJ2-3; tentative D call: TRBD2 (6 bases). Germline lookup yields CDR1 SGHVS and CDR2 FNYEAQ. The CDR3 is made up of 14 amino acids. Trimming left V 3 bases short and J 9 bases short, with 16 bases between. CDR3 coding DNA: TGTGCCAGCAGCTTTGGCGGGCCTGGAGGGACGCAGTATTTT. Its translation: CASSFGGPGGTQYF.

This clonotype appeared many times. The CDR3 region is CASSYAIAGGGRNEQFF. The CDR3 bases are TGTGCCAGCAGTTACGCGATAGCGGGCGGAGGACGCAATGAGCAGTTCTTC. The V gene is TRBV6-2 or TRBV6-3, the J gene TRBJ2-1; 7 bases are shared with TRBD2. The CDR3 covers 17 residues. Germline CDR1 and CDR2: MNHEY and SVGEGT. Trimming took 2 bases from V and 6 from J; bases not matched to a gene: 13.

The rearrangement links TRBV19 to TRBJ1-6; the D gene is possibly TRBD1 (6 bases). Trimming left V 1 base short and J 10 bases short, with 14 bases between. The CDR3 length is 15 residues. Per germline, CDR1 LNHDA and CDR2 SQIVND (reference sequence). Here the CDR3 DNA reads TGTGCCAGTAGTATAGCCCCCGCAGGGGCATCACCCCTCCACTTT. Translation: CASSIAPAGASPLHF.

This clonotype was detected many times. This chain joins TRBV4-1 and TRBJ2-1; D is unresolved. V dropped 2 bases and J dropped 0 bases, with 11 bases sitting between them. This CDR3 is built from 16 residues. From germline, CDR1 is MGHRA and CDR2 YSYEKL. The CDR3 DNA reads as TGCGCCAGCAGCCAACGGGCTGGAAGCTCCTACAATGAGCAGTTCTTC. The encoded protein is CASSQRAGSSYNEQFF.

In regard to this clonotype: No conserved phenylalanine or tryptophan ends this CDR3, so it is likely a read error. The chain joins TRBV4-1 to TRBJ1-1, with D possibly being TRBD1 (5 bases). This CDR3 is 16 amino acids long. The ends were cut back, 2 bases at V and 1 base at J, with 14 bases in the middle. Germline lookup yields CDR1 MGHRA and CDR2 YSYEKL. The CDR3 loop reads CASSQKLGLTNTEAFS. In DNA, the CDR3 is TGCGCCAGCAGCCAAAAATTGGGACTTACGAACACTGAAGCTTTCTCT.

The chain is built from TRBV13 and TRBJ1-2; no clear D. Trimming removed 4 bases from V and 4 bases from J, with 7 bases in between. This CDR3 is 12 amino acids long. Germline CDR1 and CDR2: PRHDT and FYEKMQ (reference sequence). CDR3 amino acids: CASSSYSYGYTF. CDR3 coding DNA: TGTGCCAGCAGCTCCTATAGCTATGGCTACACCTTC.

At least ten counts were recorded for this clonotype. V gene TRBV4-3 combines with J gene TRBJ2-1; TRBD1 is a possible D gene (6 bases). Germline V CDR1 and CDR2: LGHNA, YSLEER. V was cut by 5 bases and J by 10 bases, with 24 bases left in between. The CDR3 totals 16 residues. CDR3 in amino acids: CASSAFVGAPSREQFF. The DNA for the CDR3 is TGCGCCAGCAGCGCGTTTGTGGGGGCCCCCTCGAGGGAGCAGTTCTTC.

This clonotype has at least ten counts. The J gene is TRBJ1-1, the V gene TRBV6-2 or TRBV6-3; unclear D gene. V was shortened by 7 bases and J by 2 bases, with 20 bases between the two germline ends. Germline CDR1 is MNHEY and CDR2 is SVGEGT. The CDR3 spans 16 residues. The DNA of the CDR3 is TGTGCCAGCACATCCTCCTGGGTTCCTCCAAACACTGAAGCTTTCTTT. Protein sequence: CASTSSWVPPNTEAFF.

CDR3 in amino acids: CASQPVRDPGNTIYF. CDR3 sequence (DNA): TGTGCCAGCCAACCTGTAAGGGACCCTGGAAACACCATATATTTT. The chain couples TRBV7-2 to TRBJ1-3; D might be TRBD1 (5 bases). CDR3 size: 15 residues. Germline loops: CDR1 SGHTA, CDR2 FQGNSA. Trimming pared 8 bases from V and 2 bases from J, leaving 16 bases between. The variable domain in full, with the rest retrieved from reference TRBV7-2 and TRBJ1-3, is GAGVSQSPSNKVTEKGKDVELRCDPISGHTALYWYRQSLGQGLEFLIYFQGNSAPDKSGLPSDRFSAERTGGSVSTLTIQRTQQEDSAVYLCASQPVRDPGNTIYFGEGSWLTVV.

The J gene is TRBJ2-2, the V gene TRBV4-1, with a possible D match to TRBD2 (6 bases). Germline assignment: CDR1 MGHRA and CDR2 YSYEKL. Trimming removed 0 bases at V and 1 base at J, with 9 bases between. The CDR3 spans 16 residues. CDR3: CASSQEAGGNTGELFF. DNA for the CDR3: TGCGCCAGCAGCCAAGAGGCCGGGGGGAACACCGGGGAGCTGTTTTTT.

In this sample, this clonotype turned up many times. The rearrangement uses TRBV7-9 and TRBJ1-1; D not resolved. This CDR3 contains 14 residues. The V end lost 5 bases, the J end lost 6 bases, and 16 bases lay between the germline ends. CDR1 is SEHNR, CDR2 FQNEAQ, per germline (reference sequence). The CDR3 region has the DNA TGTGCCAGCAGCCTTGGACCATCCCTCCCTGAAGCTTTCTTT. Protein: CASSLGPSLPEAFF.

Note on this clonotype: An end of the junction differs from the germline gene, which may be a read error. The rearrangement joins TRBV6-5 to TRBJ2-7; no reliable D call. Looked up from germline, CDR1 is MNHEY and CDR2 is SVGAGI. This CDR3 is built from 11 residues. CDR3 sequence (DNA): TGTGCCAGCAGACTCTCCAACGAGCAGTACTTC. It codes for CASRLSNEQYF.

The chain carries TRBV29-1 and TRBJ1-3, with D possibly being TRBD1 (5 bases). The CDR3 length is 14 residues. Germline CDR1 reads SQVTM; CDR2 reads ANQGSEA. The V gene lost 0 bases and the J gene lost 4 bases, with 10 bases spanning the gap. The CDR3 DNA reads as TGCAGCGTTGAAGAAAGGAGGGGAGGAAACACCATATATTTT. It is translated as CSVEERRGGNTIYF.

This clonotype was picked up many times. The gene calls are TRBV5-1 and TRBJ1-1; D is uncertain. The V end was cut by 2 bases, the J end by 2 bases, with 7 bases between. The CDR3 loop spans 13 amino acids. The V gene's germline CDR1 is SGHRS and CDR2 YFSETQ. As DNA, the CDR3 is TGCGCCAGCAGCTTTTGGGATAACACTGAAGCTTTCTTT. Its protein is CASSFWDNTEAFF.

There are many counts of this clonotype. This chain links TRBV4-1 with TRBJ2-5, with a tentative D call TRBD2 (6 bases). Trimming left V 3 bases short and J 1 base short, with 12 bases between. The CDR3 loop spans 15 amino acids. Germline V lookup: CDR1 MGHRA, CDR2 YSYEKL. The CDR3: CASSHGTLPQETQYF. CDR3 DNA sequence: TGCGCCAGCAGCCACGGGACTCTCCCCCAAGAGACCCAGTACTTC.

This clonotype appeared many times. The chain recombines TRBV7-8 with TRBJ1-1, with D tentatively TRBD1 (6 bases). Germline CDR1 SGHVS, CDR2 FQNEAQ. This CDR3 has 15 amino acids. The V gene lost 8 bases and the J gene lost 3 bases, with 19 bases spanning the gap. Here the CDR3 reads CASGSRDNVYTEAFF. The CDR3 DNA reads TGTGCCAGCGGCTCCCGGGACAATGTTTACACTGAAGCTTTCTTT.

This clonotype was recorded at least ten times. The chain couples TRBV5-1 to TRBJ2-5; perhaps TRBD1 as D (6 bases). The germline V gene encodes CDR1 SGHRS and CDR2 YFSETQ. Between the trimmed V and J ends, which lost 1 base and 1 base, there was a span of 8 bases. The CDR3 spans 14 residues. CDR3 nucleotide sequence: TGCGCCAGCAGCTTGTTACAGGGCCAAGAGACCCAGTACTTC. It specifies CASSLLQGQETQYF.

This clonotype was detected a few times. This chain uses TRBV15 with TRBJ2-3; D is uncertain. This CDR3 spans 13 amino acids. Germline lookup yields CDR1 LNHNV and CDR2 YYDKDF (reference sequence). V was pared by 3 bases and J by 3 bases, with 7 bases between. CDR3 sequence (DNA): TGTGCCACCAGCAGTGAGGTGACAGATACGCAGTATTTT. Translated: CATSSEVTDTQYF. Full variable domain (remainder filled in from reference TRBV15 and TRBJ2-3): DAMVIQNPRYQVTQFGKPVTLSCSQTLNHNVMYWYQQKSSQAPKLLFHYYDKDFNNEADTPDNFQSRRPNTSFCFLDIRSPGLGDTAMYLCATSSEVTDTQYFGPGTRLTVL.

This clonotype has at least ten counts. This chain uses TRBV7-9 with TRBJ1-1, with TRBD1 matching over 7 bases. CDR3 length: 15 residues. CDR1 and CDR2 (germline): SEHNR, FQNEAQ (reference sequence). The V and J ends lost 4 bases and 10 bases, in that order; junction bases with no gene match: 15. Here the CDR3 reads CASSSIETGNYVAFF. CDR3 coding DNA: TGTGCCAGCAGCTCGATAGAGACAGGGAACTACGTAGCTTTCTTT.

There are many counts of this clonotype. This chain links TRBV7-9 with TRBJ1-2; perhaps TRBD1 as D (5 bases). Germline V CDR1 and CDR2: SEHNR, FQNEAQ (reference sequence). CDR3 length: 10 amino acids. The V gene lost 2 bases and the J gene lost 13 bases, with 8 bases spanning the gap. The CDR3 is CASSLQGFTF. CDR3 coding DNA: TGTGCCAGCAGCTTACAGGGATTCACCTTC.

This clonotype occurred many times. The V and J genes are TRBV7-2 and TRBJ2-5; possibly TRBD1 or TRBD2 for D (6 bases each). CDR3 length: 13 amino acids. V was cut by 7 bases and J by 5 bases, with 14 bases left in between. Germline loops: CDR1 SGHTA, CDR2 FQGNSA. CDR3 coding DNA: TGTGCCAGCACCAAGGGGGGATGGGAGACCCAGTACTTC. Translating it yields CASTKGGWETQYF. Filled out from reference TRBV7-2 and TRBJ2-5, the complete variable domain reads GAGVSQSPSNKVTEKGKDVELRCDPISGHTALYWYRQSLGQGLEFLIYFQGNSAPDKSGLPSDRFSAERTGGSVSTLTIQRTQQEDSAVYLCASTKGGWETQYFGPGTRLLVL.

This clonotype has ten or more counts. The chain has TRBV29-1 and TRBJ2-2; 9 nucleotides align to TRBD1. The V gene end was trimmed by 0 bases and the J gene end by 5 bases; junction bases not matched to a gene: 7. Germline CDR1 reads SQVTM; CDR2 reads ANQGSEA. This CDR3 has 16 residues. This CDR3 is CSVEDQTGGTTGELFF. In DNA, the CDR3 is TGCAGCGTTGAAGATCAGACAGGGGGGACAACCGGGGAGCTGTTTTTT.

The V call is TRBV12-3 or TRBV12-4, the J call TRBJ1-3, with a weak D call TRBD1 (6 bases). The CDR3 length is 15 residues. The V end lost 6 bases, the J end lost 3 bases, and 15 bases lay between the germline ends. The CDR3 reads CASRFSGANGNTIYF. The CDR3 bases are TGTGCCAGCAGGTTCTCGGGGGCCAATGGAAACACCATATATTTT.